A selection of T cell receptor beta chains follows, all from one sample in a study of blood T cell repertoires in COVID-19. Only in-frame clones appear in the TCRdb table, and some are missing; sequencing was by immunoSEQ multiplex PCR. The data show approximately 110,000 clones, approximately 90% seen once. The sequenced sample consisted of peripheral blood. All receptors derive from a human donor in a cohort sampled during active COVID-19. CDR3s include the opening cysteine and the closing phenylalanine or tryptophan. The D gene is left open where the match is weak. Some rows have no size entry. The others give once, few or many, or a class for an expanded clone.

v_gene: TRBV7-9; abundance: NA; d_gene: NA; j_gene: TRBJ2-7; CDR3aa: CASSLTVSEQYF; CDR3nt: TGTGCCAGCAGCTTGACAGTTAGCGAGCAGTACTTC
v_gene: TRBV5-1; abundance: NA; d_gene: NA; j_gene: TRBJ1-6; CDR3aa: CASSSEQNSPLHF; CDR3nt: TGCGCCAGCAGCTCGGAACAGAATTCACCCCTCCACTTT
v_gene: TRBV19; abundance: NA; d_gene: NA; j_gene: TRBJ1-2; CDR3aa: CASSMGGKAYGYTF; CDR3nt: TGTGCCAGTAGTATGGGAGGGAAAGCCTATGGCTACACCTTC
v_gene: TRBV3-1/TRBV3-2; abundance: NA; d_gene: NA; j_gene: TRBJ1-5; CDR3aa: CASSQDGAGANQPQHF; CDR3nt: TGTGCCAGCAGCCAAGATGGGGCGGGGGCCAATCAGCCCCAGCATTTT
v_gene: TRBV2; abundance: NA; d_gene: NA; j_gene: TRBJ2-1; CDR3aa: CASSRSGQSNEQFF; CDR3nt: TGTGCCAGCAGTCGATCAGGACAGAGCAATGAGCAGTTCTTC
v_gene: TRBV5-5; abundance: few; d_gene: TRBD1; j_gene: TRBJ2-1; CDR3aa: CASSPEPGQGTYNEQFF; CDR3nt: TGTGCCAGCAGCCCGGAACCGGGACAGGGTACCTACAATGAGCAGTTCTTC
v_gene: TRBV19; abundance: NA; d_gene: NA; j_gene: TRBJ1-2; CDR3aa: CASSINAGARYGYTF; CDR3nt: TGTGCCAGTAGTATAAACGCAGGGGCCCGCTATGGCTACACCTTC
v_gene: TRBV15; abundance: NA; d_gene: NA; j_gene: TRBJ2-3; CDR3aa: CATSRDQGRQYF; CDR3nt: TGTGCCACCAGCAGAGATCAGGGGCGGCAGTATTTT
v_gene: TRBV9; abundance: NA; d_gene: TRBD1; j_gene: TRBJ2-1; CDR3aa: CASSVGPGGPIVDNEQFF; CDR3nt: TGTGCCAGCAGCGTAGGGCCAGGGGGCCCCATAGTTGACAATGAGCAGTTCTTC
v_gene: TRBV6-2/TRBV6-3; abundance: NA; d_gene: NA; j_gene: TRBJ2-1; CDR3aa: CASSSSPGTFYNEQFF; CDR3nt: TGTGCCAGCAGTTCCAGCCCCGGGACTTTTTACAATGAGCAGTTCTTC
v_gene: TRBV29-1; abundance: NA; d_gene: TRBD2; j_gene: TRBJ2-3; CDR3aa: CSAEREGWGTDTQYF; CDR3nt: TGCAGCGCGGAAAGGGAGGGTTGGGGCACAGATACGCAGTATTTT
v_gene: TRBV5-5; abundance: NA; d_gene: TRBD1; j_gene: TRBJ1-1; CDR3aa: CASSDRDSNTEAFF; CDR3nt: TGTGCCAGCAGCGACCGGGACAGCAACACTGAAGCTTTCTTT
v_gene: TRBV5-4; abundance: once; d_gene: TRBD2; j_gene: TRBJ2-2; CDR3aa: CASSLDLAGGRDHTGELFF; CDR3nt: TGTGCCAGCAGCTTGGACCTAGCGGGGGGCCGAGATCACACCGGGGAGCTGTTTTTT
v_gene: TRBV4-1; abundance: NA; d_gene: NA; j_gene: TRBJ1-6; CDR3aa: CASSQVYDRGRNSPLHF; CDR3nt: TGCGCCAGCAGCCAAGTATATGATAGGGGCCGTAATTCACCCCTCCACTTT
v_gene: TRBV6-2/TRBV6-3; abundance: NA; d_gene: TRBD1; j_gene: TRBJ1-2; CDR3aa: CASSYRTGSDYGYTF; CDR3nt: TGTGCCAGCAGTTACCGGACAGGGTCCGACTATGGCTACACCTTC
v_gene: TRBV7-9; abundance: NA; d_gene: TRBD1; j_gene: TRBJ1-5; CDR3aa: CASSLAGTGHSNQPQHF; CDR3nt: TGTGCCAGCAGCTTAGCGGGGACAGGGCATAGCAATCAGCCCCAGCATTTT
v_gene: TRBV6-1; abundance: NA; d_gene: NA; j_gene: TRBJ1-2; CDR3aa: CASSENSLNYGYTF; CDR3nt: TGTGCCAGCAGTGAGAACAGCCTTAACTATGGCTACACCTTC
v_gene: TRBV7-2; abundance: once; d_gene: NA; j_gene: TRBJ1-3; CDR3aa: CASSPETGLRGNTIYF; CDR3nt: TGTGCCAGCAGCCCCGAGACAGGTTTGAGGGGAAACACCATATATTTT